This TCR beta chain was identified during a study of sequential checkpoint blockade in melanoma. For the study at large: First-line arms were nivolumab then ipilimumab, or the reverse, randomized 1:1.

Sequencing used immunoSEQ multiplex PCR; TCRdb keeps in-frame clones, though not all of them. The data hold tens of thousands of clones, with 55% to 70% observed a single time. Regarding treatment: randomized to nivolumab then ipilimumab (arm A) or the reverse (arm B). DNA-damaging chemotherapy had not been given to any patient beforehand. PBMC sorting kept live CD3+CD8+ cells without CD19 or CD56. The germline gives CDR1 SEHNR, CDR2 FQNEAQ (reference sequence). The ends lost 9 bases at V and 0 bases at J; junction bases unmatched: 16. This CDR3 is built from 18 residues. This sequence originates from a human donor with melanoma. The sample in question was CD8+ T cells sorted from blood (inferred from file names), obtained from a patient given nivolumab and ipilimumab in sequence. The chain employs TRBV7-9 and TRBJ2-2; 7 nucleotides agree with TRBD1. Written as DNA, the CDR3 is TGTGCCAGTCTACTGATAAATACAGGGGCCGCGAACACCGGGGAGCTGTTTTTT. Its protein is CASLLINTGAANTGELFF.